This T cell receptor beta chain was sequenced during a study of beta chain features in type 1 diabetes. One heparinised draw, averaging roughly 0.12 L, was taken per donor. Using CD45RO/CCR7/CD25/CD127/CD95/CD27, CD4+ naive, central memory, regulatory and stem cell-like memory cells were sorted. Study results and caveats: Cells expressing TCR highly could be over-represented by cDNA sequencing. In comparison with healthy donors, patients had naive, central memory and Treg TCRB repertoires that appeared more similar.

Concerning this clone itself: The target antigen is unknown.

Reverse transcribing all isolated RNA meant expressed TCRB transcripts were sequenced. The method was immunoSEQ multiplex PCR; TCRdb's version includes in-frame clones alone and lacks a portion of them. The table lists around 340,000 clones, less than 9.5% of them singletons. This CDR3 is built from 16 residues. J gave up 7 bases and V 4 bases, and 13 bases lay outside the gene matches. Germline V gene lookup returns CDR1 SNHLY and CDR2 FYNNEI. The source is a woman younger than 35 in good health. The source material was central memory CD4+ T cells from blood. This rearrangement joins TRBV2 to TRBJ1-5, with 7 bases that match TRBD1. CDR3 bases: TGTGCCAGCAGTGGGGTTTGGGGACAGACTTCCCAGCCCCAGCATTTT. This codes for CASSGVWGQTSQPQHF. Variable domain in full (rest from reference TRBV2 and TRBJ1-5): EPEVTQTPSHQVTQMGQEVILRCVPISNHLYFYWYRQILGQKVEFLVSFYNNEISEKSEIFDDQFSVERPDGSNFTLKIRSTKLEDSAMYFCASSGVWGQTSQPQHFGDGTRLSIL.